The 18 T cell receptor beta chains below all came from one sample that was sequenced in a study of read filtering for tumor transcriptome and immune sequencing. The library was built from 400 ng RNA with molecular barcoded adaptors for alpha/delta and beta/gamma chains. TCRdb ran MiXCR on the reads and lists one entry per CDR3 protein. This table holds tens of thousands of distinct CDR3 sequences, approximately 19% found once. Sequencing input: a population of CD138-negative cells sorted from bone marrow. These receptors were collected from a donor at least 40 years old with multiple myeloma.

This clonotype showed up many times. V gene TRBV2 combines with J gene TRBJ2-7; 11 nucleotides match TRBD2. This CDR3 contains 16 residues. Germline values: CDR1 SNHLY, CDR2 FYNNEI. Trimming removed 3 bases from V and 4 bases from J; junction bases left unmatched: 8. For the CDR3, the DNA is TGTGCCAGCAGTGACGCTAGCGGGAGGAGTAGTTACGAGCAGTACTTC. As protein: CASSDASGRSSYEQYF.

This clonotype was counted many times. J is TRBJ2-1 and V is TRBV29-1, with D uncertain. Deletions cut 6 bases from V and 0 bases from J, with 18 bases between. Germline CDR1 reads SQVTM; CDR2 reads ANQGSEA. The CDR3 length is 16 residues. This CDR3 reads CSVRPTRISSYNEQFF. CDR3 coding DNA: TGCAGCGTACGCCCCACCAGGATCAGCTCCTACAATGAGCAGTTCTTC.

The genes are TRBV24-1 and TRBJ2-1; D is tentatively TRBD1 or TRBD2 (5 bases each). The germline CDR1 and CDR2 sequences are KGHDR and SFDVKD. The V gene lost 5 bases and the J gene lost 0 bases, with 10 bases spanning the gap. CDR3 length: 15 amino acids. CDR3 in amino acids: CATSAGTSSYNEQFF. CDR3 bases: TGTGCCACCAGTGCTGGGACCAGCTCCTACAATGAGCAGTTCTTC.

This clonotype was detected many times. The gene calls are TRBV14 and TRBJ2-5, with TRBD2 identical over 7 bases. The germline gives CDR1 SGHDN, CDR2 FVKESK. This CDR3 is 14 amino acids long. V lost 6 bases and J lost 5; bases outside the gene matches: 9. CDR3 sequence: CASSRLAPGETQYF. The CDR3 DNA reads TGTGCCAGCAGTCGACTAGCCCCGGGGGAGACCCAGTACTTC.

Notes on this clonotype: The junction and the germline gene differ at one end; a read error may be behind it. The chain employs TRBV6-5 and TRBJ1-1; D is possibly TRBD1 (6 bases). Germline V gene sequence: CDR1 MNHEY, CDR2 SVGAGI. The CDR3 covers 18 residues. CDR3 protein: CTSSYMGAQGKLNTEAFF. CDR3 in DNA: TGTACCAGCAGTTATATGGGGGCACAGGGAAAGTTGAACACTGAAGCTTTCTTT.

Of note for this clonotype: This likely traces to a read error, being one base from a far larger clone. This sequence joins TRBV6-5 and TRBJ2-2, with D perhaps matching TRBD2 (5 bases). CDR1 is MNHEY and CDR2 is SVGAGI in the germline V gene. The CDR3 is 14 amino acids. V lost 10 bases, J lost 7 bases, and 19 bases lay in between. The chain's CDR3 is CANREEGRGGELFF. Written as DNA, the CDR3 is TGTGCCAACAGAGAAGAGGGTCGTGGCGGGGAGCTGTTTTTT.

This clonotype appeared many times. V usage is TRBV4-1 and J usage is TRBJ2-3, with D possibly TRBD1 on 6 matching bases. The V end was cut by 0 bases, the J end by 7 bases, with 14 bases between. The CDR3 runs 15 residues. Germline values: CDR1 MGHRA, CDR2 YSYEKL. CDR3 DNA sequence: TGCGCCAGCAGCCAAGAGGACAGTAGCACTTATACGCAGTATTTT. Translated, it gives CASSQEDSSTYTQYF.

This clonotype was observed many times. The gene calls are TRBV20-1 and TRBJ2-1; D remains unclear. V dropped 6 bases and J dropped 5 bases, with 20 bases sitting between them. The CDR3 covers 15 residues. Germline V lookup: CDR1 DFQATT, CDR2 SNEGSKA (reference sequence). The CDR3 loop is CSALGPPRLNNEQFF. The CDR3 nucleotides read TGCAGTGCCCTCGGACCACCAAGACTCAACAATGAGCAGTTCTTC.

The chain uses TRBV28 and TRBJ1-5; unclear D gene. The germline gives CDR1 MDHEN, CDR2 SYDVKM. V was clipped by 5 bases and J by 2 bases, with 16 bases between them. This CDR3 region has 16 residues. CDR3: CASSSEGESRNQPQHF. In DNA, the CDR3 is TGTGCCAGCAGTAGTGAGGGCGAGAGTCGCAATCAGCCCCAGCATTTT.

Comments on this clonotype: This likely stems from a read error, as it lies one base from a far larger clone. The gene calls are TRBV4-1 and TRBJ2-1; 7 positions agree with TRBD2. CDR3 size: 18 residues. The V gene's germline CDR1 is MGHRA and CDR2 YSYEKL. The DNA of the CDR3 is TGTGCCAGCAGCCAAGAGAACTCAAGAGCGGGAAACTACAATGAGCAGTTCTTC. Its protein is CASSQENSRAGNYNEQFF.

This clonotype was recorded at least ten times. CDR3 residues: CASSRPPGDQPNNEQFF. The CDR3 DNA is TGCGCCAGCAGCCGCCCTCCGGGGGACCAGCCTAACAATGAGCAGTTCTTC. The rearrangement links TRBV4-1 to TRBJ2-1; perhaps TRBD2 as D (6 bases). Per germline, CDR1 MGHRA and CDR2 YSYEKL. The ends were cut back, 4 bases at V and 5 bases at J, with 21 bases in the middle. The CDR3 extends over 17 amino acids.

This clonotype is labeled as medium-sized. The rearrangement uses TRBV30 and TRBJ2-1, with TRBD1 matching 9 bases. The CDR3 extends over 13 amino acids. The germline CDR1 and CDR2 sequences are GTSNPN and SVGIG (reference sequence). V shed 3 bases, J shed 12 bases, and the junction held 9 bases outside the gene matches. DNA of the CDR3: TGTGCCTGGAGACAGGGGGCTAGCGTGGTGCAGTTCTTC. Translating it yields CAWRQGASVVQFF. Complete variable domain (other parts from reference TRBV30 and TRBJ2-1): SQTIHQWPATLVQPVGSPLSLECTVEGTSNPNLYWYRQAAGRGLQLLFYSVGIGQISSEVPQNLSASRPQDRQFILSSKKLLLSDSGFYLCAWRQGASVVQFFGPGTRLTVL.

This clonotype was observed at least ten times. The chain has TRBV28 and TRBJ2-5, with 7 positions matching TRBD2. The CDR3 has 13 amino acids. V lost 6 bases, J lost 2 bases, and 3 bases stayed unmatched. Per the germline V gene, CDR1 is MDHEN and CDR2 is SYDVKM. The CDR3 DNA follows: TGTGCCAGCAGATCTAGCGGACAAGAGACCCAGTACTTC. The encoded protein is CASRSSGQETQYF.

There are many counts of this clonotype. This sequence joins TRBV29-1 and TRBJ1-1, with D maybe TRBD1 (6 bases). This CDR3 has 12 residues. From germline, CDR1 is SQVTM and CDR2 ANQGSEA. Trimming took 6 bases from V and 0 from J, leaving 8 bases between them. The CDR3 DNA reads TGCAGCGTGAGGGGGGTGAACACTGAAGCTTTCTTT. Its protein is CSVRGVNTEAFF.

This clonotype was seen repeatedly, ten times or more. J is TRBJ2-5 and V is TRBV28; 9 bases map to TRBD1. V shed 5 bases, J shed 3 bases, and the junction held 7 bases outside the gene matches. The CDR3 is made up of 15 amino acids. In germline, CDR1 is MDHEN, CDR2 SYDVKM. CDR3: CASSRPGTGKETQYF. The DNA of the CDR3 is TGTGCCAGCAGTCGACCCGGGACAGGGAAAGAGACCCAGTACTTC. The full variable domain, its missing parts supplied by reference TRBV28 and TRBJ2-5, is DVKVTQSSRYLVKRTGEKVFLECVQDMDHENMFWYRQDPGLGLRLIYFSYDVKMKEKGDIPEGYSVSREKKERFSLILESASTNQTSMYLCASSRPGTGKETQYFGPGTRLLVL.

This clonotype was counted at least ten times. The chain combines TRBV29-1 with TRBJ2-2, with no clear D. Germline V gene lookup returns CDR1 SQVTM and CDR2 ANQGSEA. The CDR3 runs 13 residues. V was trimmed by 6 bases and J by 6 bases, leaving 14 bases between them. CDR3 residues: CSVRSDVAGELFF. The CDR3 DNA reads as TGCAGCGTCCGGAGCGATGTCGCCGGGGAGCTGTTTTTT.

This clonotype was seen many times. The chain joins TRBV19 to TRBJ1-5; D gene unclear. Looked up from germline, CDR1 is LNHDA and CDR2 is SQIVND (reference sequence). Trimming left V 3 bases short and J 5 bases short, with 11 bases between. The CDR3 runs 14 residues. The CDR3 nucleotides read TGTGCCAGTAGTATCACCGTTCAGTATCAGCCCCAGCATTTT. Translation gives CASSITVQYQPQHF.

The rearrangement joins TRBV19 to TRBJ2-7; possible D gene TRBD1, 6 bases. The ends were cut back, 5 bases at V and 1 base at J, with 15 bases in the middle. Germline V lookup: CDR1 LNHDA, CDR2 SQIVND (reference sequence). The CDR3 extends over 15 amino acids. DNA of the CDR3: TGTGCCAGTAGTTTCTCTCAGGGGCAATCCTACGAGCAGTACTTC. It codes for CASSFSQGQSYEQYF.